The T cell receptor beta chain described here comes from a study of Graves' ophthalmopathy and Graves' hyperthyroidism. This clonotype was detected many times. Scientists amplified the TCR beta CDR3 regions from RNA transcripts. Scientists carried out first-round RT-PCR using HTBI primers and then a second-round multiplex PCR. TCRdb called the multiplex PCR reads again in MiXCR, with one record for every CDR3 protein. Here the sample spans 650,000 to 900,000 distinct CDR3 sequences, roughly 40% being singletons. This CDR3 has 16 residues. CDR1 is SNHLY and CDR2 is FYNNEI in the germline V gene. V lost 0 bases and J 3 bases, leaving 14 bases between the germline ends.

The receptor comes from an adult man with Graves' ophthalmopathy. Sequencing was performed on peripheral blood. This rearrangement joins TRBV2 to TRBJ1-1; D is uncertain. The DNA of the CDR3 is TGTGCCAGCAGTGAAGCGCGAGGCCCGTCTGACACTGAAGCTTTCTTT. It translates to CASSEARGPSDTEAFF.